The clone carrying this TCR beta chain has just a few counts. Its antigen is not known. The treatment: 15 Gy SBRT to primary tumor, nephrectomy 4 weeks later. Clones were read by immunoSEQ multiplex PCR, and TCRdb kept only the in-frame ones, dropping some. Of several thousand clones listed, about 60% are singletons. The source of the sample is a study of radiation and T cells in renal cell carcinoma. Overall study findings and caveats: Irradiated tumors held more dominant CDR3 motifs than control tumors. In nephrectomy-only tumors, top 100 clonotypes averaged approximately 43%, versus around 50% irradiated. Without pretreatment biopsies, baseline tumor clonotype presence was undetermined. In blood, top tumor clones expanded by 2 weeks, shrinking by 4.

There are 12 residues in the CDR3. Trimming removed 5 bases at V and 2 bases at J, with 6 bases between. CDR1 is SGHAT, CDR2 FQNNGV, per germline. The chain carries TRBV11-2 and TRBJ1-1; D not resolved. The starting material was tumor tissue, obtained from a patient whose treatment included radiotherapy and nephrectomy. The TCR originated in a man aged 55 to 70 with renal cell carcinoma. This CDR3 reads CASSARNTEAFF. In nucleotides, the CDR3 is TGTGCCAGCAGCGCTCGTAACACTGAAGCTTTCTTT. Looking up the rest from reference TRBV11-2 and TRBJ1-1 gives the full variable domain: EAGVAQSPRYKIIEKRQSVAFWCNPISGHATLYWYQQILGQGPKLLIQFQNNGVVDDSQLPKDRFSAERLKGVDSTLKIQPAKLEDSAVYLCASSARNTEAFFGQGTRLTVV.